Below are 20 T cell receptor beta chains sequenced from a single sample in a study of OX40 agonist ivuxolimab in advanced cancers. Using immunoSEQ multiplex PCR, the repertoire was profiled, and TCRdb retains in-frame clones only, with some absent. The sample has tens of thousands of clones, about four fifths seen once; the top ten hold 3% to 4%. The material sequenced was CD4+ or CD8+ T cells sorted from blood, taken in a trial of the OX40 agonist ivuxolimab. The receptors originated from an adult with an advanced solid tumor such as melanoma, head and neck, liver or kidney cancer.

The rearrangement uses TRBV19 and TRBJ2-3, with 11 positions matching TRBD2. CDR1 and CDR2 from the germline V gene are LNHDA and SQIVND (reference sequence). V lost 6 bases to trimming and J lost 1 base; unmatched junction nucleotides: 6. This CDR3 is 16 amino acids long. The CDR3 here is CASRAGTSGGTDTQYF. The CDR3, as DNA: TGTGCCAGTAGGGCCGGGACTAGCGGTGGCACAGATACGCAGTATTTT.

This clone was seen more than once but under ten times. The genes are TRBV7-2 and TRBJ1-3; D possibly corresponds to TRBD1 (6 bases). Trimming left V 0 bases short and J 8 bases short, with 23 bases between. The CDR3 is made up of 18 amino acids. Per germline, CDR1 SGHTA and CDR2 FQGNSA. The CDR3 bases are TGTGCCAGCAGCTTAGCGCCTGCCGTGGGGGTTCCAGGGGACACCATATATTTT. This gives the protein CASSLAPAVGVPGDTIYF.

The chain combines TRBV7-8 with TRBJ1-5; maybe TRBD1 (5 bases). V was cut by 3 bases and J by 6 bases, with 9 bases left in between. This CDR3 contains 13 residues. CDR1 is SGHVS, CDR2 FQNEAQ, per germline. The CDR3 DNA reads as TGTGCCAGCAGCTTGAGGGGACGTCAGCCCCAGCATTTT. Amino acid sequence: CASSLRGRQPQHF.

The chain joins TRBV7-9 to TRBJ2-6, with D unresolved. Germline loops: CDR1 SEHNR, CDR2 FQNEAQ (reference sequence). The V gene lost 3 bases and the J gene lost 0 bases, with 9 bases spanning the gap. This CDR3 has 16 amino acids. This CDR3 is CASSLARNSGANVLTF. CDR3 coding DNA: TGTGCCAGCAGCTTGGCCAGAAACTCTGGGGCCAACGTCCTGACTTTC.

V is TRBV7-6 and J is TRBJ2-5, with 8 bases that match TRBD2. This CDR3 has 14 amino acids. V was clipped by 5 bases and J by 3 bases; unmatched bases: 5. In germline, CDR1 is SGHVS, CDR2 FNYEAQ. The CDR3 region has the DNA TGTGCCAGCAGCCTTAGCGGGGTGAAAGAGACCCAGTACTTC. This codes for CASSLSGVKETQYF.

V gene TRBV25-1 combines with J gene TRBJ2-2; 8 bases are shared with TRBD1. The length of the CDR3 is 15 residues. The J segment lost 6 bases and the V segment lost 7 bases, leaving 10 bases of the junction unmatched. Germline CDR1 is MGHDK and CDR2 is SYGVNS. The CDR3, as DNA: TGTGCCAGCAACCGACAGGGGTCCTCTGCCGGGGAGCTGTTTTTT. This sequence encodes CASNRQGSSAGELFF.

The chain has TRBV29-1 and TRBJ2-7, with 8 bases aligning to TRBD2. The germline gives CDR1 SQVTM, CDR2 ANQGSEA. The CDR3 sequence is 13 residues long. Trimming removed 7 bases from V and 1 base from J; junction bases left unmatched: 6. The chain's CDR3 is CSGSGGLSYEQYF. CDR3 sequence (DNA): TGCAGCGGGAGCGGGGGCTTGTCCTACGAGCAGTACTTC.

V is TRBV6-5 and J is TRBJ2-1; 10 nucleotides align to TRBD2. Germline V gives CDR1 MNHEY, CDR2 SVGAGI. The CDR3 covers 15 residues. Germline trimming cut 4 bases from V and 4 bases from J; bases unmatched to any gene: 4. The DNA of the CDR3 is TGTGCCAGCAGTTCACTAGCGGGGACGTACAATGAGCAGTTCTTC. This encodes CASSSLAGTYNEQFF.

The chain is built from TRBV27 and TRBJ2-5; D remains ambiguous. Between the trimmed V and J ends, which lost 2 bases and 4 bases, there was a span of 14 bases. Per the germline V gene, CDR1 is MNHEY and CDR2 is SMNVEV (reference sequence). The CDR3 loop spans 15 amino acids. The DNA for the CDR3 is TGTGCCAGCAGTTTAGCAGGCTCATACGGAGAGACCCAGTACTTC. Residues: CASSLAGSYGETQYF.

V usage is TRBV28 and J usage is TRBJ1-4; TRBD1 matches at 8 bases. CDR1 MDHEN and CDR2 SYDVKM come from the germline V gene. The junction had 14 bases not matched to a gene; V was cut back by 5 bases and J by 6 bases. The CDR3 length is 17 residues. The CDR3 here is CASSPRTGRVLDEKLFF. DNA for the CDR3: TGTGCCAGCAGTCCCCGGACAGGGAGGGTTTTGGATGAAAAACTGTTTTTT. Full variable domain (remainder filled in from reference TRBV28 and TRBJ1-4): DVKVTQSSRYLVKRTGEKVFLECVQDMDHENMFWYRQDPGLGLRLIYFSYDVKMKEKGDIPEGYSVSREKKERFSLILESASTNQTSMYLCASSPRTGRVLDEKLFFGSGTQLSVL.

The chain recombines TRBV2 with TRBJ1-4; D uncertain. CDR3 length: 14 residues. V was clipped by 0 bases and J by 5 bases, with 7 bases between them. CDR1 and CDR2 (germline): SNHLY, FYNNEI. DNA for the CDR3: TGTGCCAGCAGTGAAGCAGGAGGAAATGAAAAACTGTTTTTT. It yields the protein CASSEAGGNEKLFF.

A single count supports this clone. This chain connects TRBV19 to TRBJ1-1; tentatively, D is TRBD1 (6 bases). V lost 4 bases, J lost 0 bases, and 15 bases lay in between. Germline V gene data show CDR1 as LNHDA and CDR2 as SQIVND (reference sequence). The length of the CDR3 is 16 residues. The CDR3, as DNA: TGTGCCAGTAGTACCACGGGGGGCGGAATGAACACTGAAGCTTTCTTT. Translated: CASSTTGGGMNTEAFF.

V gene TRBV18 combines with J gene TRBJ1-6; no reliable D call. The V end lost 1 base, the J end lost 6 bases, and 4 bases lay between the germline ends. The CDR3 covers 13 residues. CDR1 is KGHSH, CDR2 LQKENI, per germline. The CDR3 sequence is CASSPLGNSPLHF. DNA of the CDR3: TGTGCCAGCTCACCACTAGGTAATTCACCCCTCCACTTT.

Only a few counts were recorded for this clone. The V call is TRBV14, the J call TRBJ1-1, with unresolved D. This CDR3 has 13 amino acids. V was clipped by 2 bases and J by 2 bases, with 6 bases between them. Looked up from germline, CDR1 is SGHDN and CDR2 is FVKESK. The CDR3 reads CASSQSLNTEAFF. The CDR3 DNA sequence: TGTGCCAGCAGCCAATCCCTTAACACTGAAGCTTTCTTT.

The chain uses TRBV28 and TRBJ1-1; possible D gene TRBD1, 5 bases. The CDR3 is made up of 12 amino acids. Trimming shortened V by 4 bases and J by 7 bases, and 10 bases separated the two germline ends. Germline loops: CDR1 MDHEN, CDR2 SYDVKM. Here the CDR3 DNA reads TGTGCCAGCAGTTGGGGGGGTGGTGAAGCTTTCTTT. It is translated as CASSWGGGEAFF.

This clone is a singleton in its sample. The chain links TRBV5-1 to TRBJ2-1; 7 bases line up with TRBD2. The CDR3 covers 17 residues. CDR1 SGHRS and CDR2 YFSETQ come from the germline V gene. Unmatched junction bases numbered 15, after V lost 4 bases and J lost 5 bases. The CDR3: CASSLSGTWGGDNEQFF. The CDR3 region has the DNA TGCGCCAGCAGCCTCAGCGGGACCTGGGGCGGGGACAATGAGCAGTTCTTC.

The V call is TRBV6-4, the J call TRBJ2-3, with 8 positions matching TRBD2. V lost 5 bases and J lost 3; bases outside the gene matches: 4. The CDR3 extends over 14 amino acids. Per the germline V gene, CDR1 is MRHNA and CDR2 is SNTAGT. CDR3 coding DNA: TGTGCCAGCAGTCCAACGGGGGGGACAGATACGCAGTATTTT. This encodes CASSPTGGTDTQYF.

The gene calls are TRBV18 and TRBJ1-6; D is ambiguous. Germline values: CDR1 KGHSH, CDR2 LQKENI. Trimming took 6 bases from V and 10 from J, leaving 13 bases between them. This CDR3 region has 13 residues. CDR3 in DNA: TGTGCCAGCTCCGACATAGAAGGGTCACCCCTCCACTTT. This codes for CASSDIEGSPLHF.

The V and J genes are TRBV5-1 and TRBJ1-2, with 10 bases matching TRBD1. The V gene end was trimmed by 0 bases and the J gene end by 8 bases; junction bases not matched to a gene: 4. Germline V gene sequence: CDR1 SGHRS, CDR2 YFSETQ. The CDR3 is 14 residues long. CDR3 bases: TGCGCCAGCAGCTTGGGGGACAGGGGAGCGGGCTACACCTTC. Its protein product is CASSLGDRGAGYTF.

This clone occurred a few times. The chain couples TRBV6-5 to TRBJ2-7; maybe TRBD1 (6 bases). The CDR3 has 16 amino acids. V was clipped by 2 bases and J by 3 bases, with 17 bases between them. Looked up from germline, CDR1 is MNHEY and CDR2 is SVGAGI. The CDR3 here is CASSYPTGQGNYEQYF. Written as DNA, the CDR3 is TGTGCCAGCAGTTACCCCACCGGGCAGGGGAACTACGAGCAGTACTTC.